These 10 T cell receptor beta chains were sequenced from one sample in a study of T-cell memory formation after mild COVID-19. TCRdb recomputed calls from the 5' RACE reads with MiXCR, one row per CDR3 protein. The data hold more than 300,000 distinct CDR3 sequences, with around 13% observed a single time. Sequencing was carried out using PBMCs or a T cell subset sorted from them (not recorded which). The receptors shown here come from a young man who had mild COVID-19 (a few samples of this study predate the infection). Cell type and time point are not known.

The chain combines TRBV6-2 or TRBV6-3 with TRBJ1-6, with D perhaps matching TRBD1 (5 bases). V was shortened by 3 bases and J by 0 bases, with 9 bases between the two germline ends. Germline-derived CDR1 and CDR2 are MNHEY and SVGEGT. CDR3 length: 16 residues. The CDR3 is CASSYRDFSYNSPLHF. CDR3 bases: TGTGCCAGCAGTTATCGGGACTTCTCCTATAATTCACCCCTCCACTTT.

The CDR3 DNA reads as TGTGCCAGTAGTGAGACAGGGGGCACGAACGAGCAGTACTTC. Amino acids: CASSETGGTNEQYF. The V gene is TRBV19, the J gene TRBJ2-7; 10 positions match TRBD1. Trimming took 5 bases from V and 5 from J; bases not matched to a gene: 6. Germline V gene lookup returns CDR1 LNHDA and CDR2 SQIVND (reference sequence). CDR3 length equals 14 residues.

V and J are TRBV5-1 and TRBJ1-4; a weak D match, TRBD1 (5 bases). V was pared by 0 bases and J by 8 bases, with 17 bases between. Germline V gene lookup returns CDR1 SGHRS and CDR2 YFSETQ. The CDR3 loop spans 16 amino acids. The CDR3 loop reads CASSLGSLRWGEKLFF. For the CDR3, the DNA is TGCGCCAGCAGCTTGGGCTCTCTCCGATGGGGGGAAAAACTGTTTTTT.

This clonotype has ten or more counts. Here the CDR3 reads CASSPPGETQYF. The CDR3 bases are TGTGCCAGCAGCCCGCCAGGGGAGACCCAGTACTTC. This chain links TRBV11-2 with TRBJ2-5, with D maybe TRBD1 (5 bases). In germline, CDR1 is SGHAT, CDR2 FQNNGV. The CDR3 length is 12 residues. V was pared by 5 bases and J by 5 bases, with 9 bases between.

The chain employs TRBV20-1 and TRBJ1-6; maybe TRBD1 (6 bases). There are 15 residues in the CDR3. The V end lost 6 bases, the J end lost 10 bases, and 22 bases lay between the germline ends. The germline V gene has CDR1 DFQATT and CDR2 SNEGSKA (reference sequence). DNA of the CDR3: TGCAGTGCAATCAGTGGTGGGGGCGAAAAGTCACCCCTCCACTTT. Its protein product is CSAISGGGEKSPLHF.

There are many counts of this clonotype. The chain has TRBV20-1 and TRBJ2-3, with TRBD2 identical over 12 bases. The CDR3 has 15 residues. With V trimmed by 2 bases and J by 3 bases, 3 bases remained unmatched. The germline V gene encodes CDR1 DFQATT and CDR2 SNEGSKA (reference sequence). The chain's CDR3 is CSARTLAGGTDTQYF. The CDR3 bases are TGCAGTGCTAGAACGCTAGCGGGGGGGACAGATACGCAGTATTTT.

The CDR3 bases are TGTGCCAGCAGCCCCGGACTAGCGGGGGGCCGGCAAGAGACCCAGTACTTC. Its translation is CASSPGLAGGRQETQYF. The chain links TRBV3-1 to TRBJ2-5; 14 bases fit TRBD2. V lost 4 bases to trimming and J lost 2 bases; unmatched junction nucleotides: 6. The germline V gene encodes CDR1 LGHDT and CDR2 YNNKEL (reference sequence). The CDR3 has 17 residues.

The rearrangement uses TRBV7-2 and TRBJ1-4; TRBD1 matches 7 bases. The germline gives CDR1 SGHTA, CDR2 FQGNSA. The CDR3 contains 14 residues. After removal of 7 bases from V and 7 bases from J, the junction contained 9 bases not matched to a gene. CDR3 DNA: TGTGCCAGCAACCAGAGGGGGCAGGGTGAAAAACTGTTTTTT. Protein product: CASNQRGQGEKLFF.

The chain recombines TRBV6-5 with TRBJ2-7, with 8 bases matching TRBD1. This CDR3 spans 15 amino acids. Germline V gene data show CDR1 as MNHEY and CDR2 as SVGAGI. Trimming removed 2 bases from V and 7 bases from J; junction bases left unmatched: 10. CDR3 sequence (DNA): TGTGCCAGCAGTTACCGGGGCCGGACAGGGTCTGAGCAGTACTTC. Translation: CASSYRGRTGSEQYF.

This chain uses TRBV30 with TRBJ1-6; D is undetermined. This CDR3 comprises 12 residues. CDR1 is GTSNPN and CDR2 is SVGIG in the germline V gene (reference sequence). V lost 3 bases to trimming and J lost 5 bases, with 5 bases between them. DNA for the CDR3: TGTGCCTGGAGCCCCAATAATTCACCCCTCCACTTT. It encodes CAWSPNNSPLHF.